One sample yielded the 13 T cell receptor beta chains listed below, sequenced in a study of cytomegalovirus exposure and HLA in healthy donors listed by TCRdb under 2017. Libraries came from the immunoSEQ multiplex PCR assay. The immuneACCESS repertoire file appears here via TCRdb, limited to in-frame rearrangements. These files lack a portion of the clones; in checked studies, under half of the deficit traces to unresolved V genes, and the cause of the others is not known. The sample contains 150,000 to 200,000 clones, around 80% of them found a single time. The ten largest make up 13% of the sample. The sample consisted of PBMCs. These receptors were collected from a woman in her thirties in good health and CMV-seropositive.

This chain connects TRBV5-6 to TRBJ1-2, with TRBD1 as a possible D gene (6 bases). The germline V and J ends were trimmed by 2 bases and 7 bases, with 15 bases remaining between them. This CDR3 has 14 residues. Germline CDR1 reads SGHDT; CDR2 reads YYEEEE. CDR3 sequence: CASSFGQSQLGYTF. In DNA form, the CDR3 reads TGTGCCAGCAGCTTCGGACAGAGCCAGCTTGGCTACACCTTC.

This clone was recorded once. The chain combines TRBV29-1 with TRBJ2-7; D remains unclear. V dropped 4 bases and J dropped 5 bases, with 12 bases sitting between them. This CDR3 has 12 amino acids. Germline lookup yields CDR1 SQVTM and CDR2 ANQGSEA. The CDR3, as DNA: TGCAGCGTTGGGAGAGTATGGGACGAGCAGTACTTC. Protein product: CSVGRVWDEQYF.

J is TRBJ2-1 and V is TRBV18; D is perhaps TRBD2 (5 bases). The CDR3 spans 13 residues. V dropped 9 bases and J dropped 0 bases, with 9 bases sitting between them. CDR1 KGHSH and CDR2 LQKENI come from the germline V gene. The CDR3 spells CASSESSYNEQFF. CDR3 bases: TGTGCCAGTAGCGAAAGCTCCTACAATGAGCAGTTCTTC.

This clone appeared a few times. This chain joins TRBV18 and TRBJ2-7; TRBD1 might be the D (5 bases). The CDR3 covers 12 residues. Trimming shortened V by 3 bases and J by 3 bases, and 6 bases separated the two germline ends. Per germline, CDR1 KGHSH and CDR2 LQKENI. In DNA form, the CDR3 reads TGTGCCAGCTCACCTAGGGGCTACGAGCAGTACTTC. Its protein is CASSPRGYEQYF.

J is TRBJ2-3 and V is TRBV5-1, with TRBD1 identical over 7 bases. The junction had 4 bases not matched to a gene; V was cut back by 5 bases and J by 1 base. The CDR3 sequence is 14 residues long. Germline CDR1 and CDR2: SGHRS and YFSETQ. The CDR3 sequence is CASSPDRGTDTQYF. Written as DNA, the CDR3 is TGCGCCAGCAGTCCAGACAGGGGCACAGATACGCAGTATTTT.

This clone has just one count. V and J are TRBV27 and TRBJ2-3, with D possibly TRBD2 on 5 matching bases. The CDR3 consists of 15 residues. CDR1 MNHEY and CDR2 SMNVEV come from the germline V gene (reference sequence). The V gene lost 7 bases and the J gene lost 6 bases, with 20 bases spanning the gap. Here the CDR3 DNA reads TGTGCCAGCACTAGCTTACCACTTGTAGGGGATACGCAGTATTTT. Its protein product is CASTSLPLVGDTQYF.

The chain couples TRBV6-5 to TRBJ1-2, with D tentatively TRBD1 (5 bases). The CDR3 has 14 amino acids. The V gene lost 4 bases and the J gene lost 3 bases, with 12 bases spanning the gap. The germline V gene has CDR1 MNHEY and CDR2 SVGAGI. CDR3 region: CASSSRVGYYGYTF. CDR3 in DNA: TGTGCCAGCAGTTCCAGGGTCGGCTACTATGGCTACACCTTC.

The chain joins TRBV27 to TRBJ1-5; 8 nucleotides line up with TRBD1. This CDR3 spans 16 amino acids. Germline-derived CDR1 and CDR2 are MNHEY and SMNVEV (reference sequence). J was trimmed by 4 bases and V by 5 bases; bases with no gene match: 10. The CDR3 is CASSHSPGQVNQPQHF. CDR3 coding DNA: TGTGCCAGCAGTCACTCCCCGGGACAGGTTAATCAGCCCCAGCATTTT.

The V gene is TRBV5-1, the J gene TRBJ2-5; possibly TRBD1 for D (6 bases). The CDR3 extends over 14 amino acids. The V end lost 3 bases, the J end lost 5 bases, and 14 bases lay between the germline ends. Germline V gives CDR1 SGHRS, CDR2 YFSETQ. The CDR3, as DNA: TGCGCCAGCAGCTCACAGGGTTGGAGGGAGACCCAGTACTTC. This translates into CASSSQGWRETQYF.

Here the CDR3 DNA reads TGTGCCAGCAGCTCATTTAAACTAGAAGACATTCAGTACTTC. Protein product: CASSSFKLEDIQYF. The chain recombines TRBV7-9 with TRBJ2-4, with a possible D match to TRBD2 (5 bases). The ends were cut back, 4 bases at V and 8 bases at J, with 15 bases in the middle. The CDR3 is 14 residues long. Germline V gene sequence: CDR1 SEHNR, CDR2 FQNEAQ (reference sequence).

V is TRBV7-2 and J is TRBJ1-1; weak D call: TRBD1 (6 bases). The CDR3 has 14 amino acids. V was clipped by 5 bases and J by 3 bases, with 13 bases between them. Germline assignment: CDR1 SGHTA and CDR2 FQGNSA. CDR3 in amino acids: CASSTRQADTEAFF. DNA of the CDR3: TGTGCCAGCAGCACCAGACAGGCAGACACTGAAGCTTTCTTT. Combining the CDR3 with reference TRBV7-2 and TRBJ1-1 gives the whole variable domain GAGVSQSPSNKVTEKGKDVELRCDPISGHTALYWYRQSLGQGLEFLIYFQGNSAPDKSGLPSDRFSAERTGGSVSTLTIQRTQQEDSAVYLCASSTRQADTEAFFGQGTRLTVV.

V and J are TRBV11-2 and TRBJ2-1; 7 bases agree with TRBD2. CDR3 length: 12 residues. CDR1 is SGHAT, CDR2 FQNNGV, per germline. J gave up 12 bases and V 3 bases, and 5 bases lay outside the gene matches. The CDR3 loop reads CASSFSGGVQFF. The DNA for the CDR3 is TGTGCCAGCAGCTTTTCGGGGGGAGTGCAGTTCTTC.

The chain carries TRBV6-5 and TRBJ2-1; 13 bases match TRBD2. Germline CDR1 is MNHEY and CDR2 is SVGAGI. This CDR3 spans 15 amino acids. After removal of 5 bases from V and 4 bases from J, the junction contained 2 bases not matched to a gene. The DNA of the CDR3 is TGTGCCAGCAGTATGGGACTAGCGGGGTACAATGAGCAGTTCTTC. The encoded protein is CASSMGLAGYNEQFF.